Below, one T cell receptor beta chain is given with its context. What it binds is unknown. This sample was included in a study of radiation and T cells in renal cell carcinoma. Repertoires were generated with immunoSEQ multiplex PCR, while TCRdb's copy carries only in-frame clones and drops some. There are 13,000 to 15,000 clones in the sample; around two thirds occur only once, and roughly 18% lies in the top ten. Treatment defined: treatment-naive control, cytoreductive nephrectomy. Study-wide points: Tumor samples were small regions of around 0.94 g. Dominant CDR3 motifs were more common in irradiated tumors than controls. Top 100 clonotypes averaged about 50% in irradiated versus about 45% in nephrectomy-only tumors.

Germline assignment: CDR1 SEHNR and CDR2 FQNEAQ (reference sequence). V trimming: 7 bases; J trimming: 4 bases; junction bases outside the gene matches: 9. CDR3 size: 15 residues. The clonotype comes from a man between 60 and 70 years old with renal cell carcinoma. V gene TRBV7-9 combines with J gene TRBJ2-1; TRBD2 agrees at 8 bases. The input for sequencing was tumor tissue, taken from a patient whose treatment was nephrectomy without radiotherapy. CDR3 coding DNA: TGTGCCAGCACCGCGAGGACTAGCCTTTACAATGAGCAGTTCTTC. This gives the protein CASTARTSLYNEQFF.